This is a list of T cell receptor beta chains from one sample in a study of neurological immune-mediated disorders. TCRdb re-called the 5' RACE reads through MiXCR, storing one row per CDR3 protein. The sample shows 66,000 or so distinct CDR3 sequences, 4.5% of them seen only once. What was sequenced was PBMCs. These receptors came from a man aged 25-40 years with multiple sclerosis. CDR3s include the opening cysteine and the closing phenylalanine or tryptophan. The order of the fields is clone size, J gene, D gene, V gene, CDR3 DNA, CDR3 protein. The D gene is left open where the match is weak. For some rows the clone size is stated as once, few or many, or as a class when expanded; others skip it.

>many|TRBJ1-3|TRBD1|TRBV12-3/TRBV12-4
TGTGCCAGCAGAGGACAGGGAGCAGGAAACACCATATATTTT
CASRGQGAGNTIYF
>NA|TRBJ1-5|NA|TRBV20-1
TGCAGTGCTAGGGGGACCACCCTTATTGAGCCCCAGCATTTT
CSARGTTLIEPQHF
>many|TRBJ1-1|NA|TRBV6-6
TGTGCCAGCAGTTACCAGCGCCACACTGAAGCTTTCTTT
CASSYQRHTEAFF
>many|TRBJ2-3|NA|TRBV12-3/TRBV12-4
TGTGCCAGCAGGGATGGGACGCTTGTTAGCCGAACGCAGTATTTT
CASRDGTLVSRTQYF
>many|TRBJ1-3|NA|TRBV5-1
TGCGCCAGCAGCTTGGCCGGTTCGGAAGGAAACACCATATATTTT
CASSLAGSEGNTIYF
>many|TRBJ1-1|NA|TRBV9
TGTGCCAGCAGCCCGAGAGGTGGGAACACTGAAGCTTTCTTT
CASSPRGGNTEAFF
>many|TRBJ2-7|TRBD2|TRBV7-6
TGTGCCAGCAGCTTAGCGGGTAGCGGGGGGCACGAGCAGTACTTC
CASSLAGSGGHEQYF
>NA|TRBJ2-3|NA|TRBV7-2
TGTGCCAGCAGCTTTCAACATACGCAGTATTTT
CASSFQHTQYF
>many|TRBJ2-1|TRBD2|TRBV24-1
TGTGCCACCAGTTCCCCAGGCCTAGCGGGGGGCAAAGTATACAATGAGCAGTTCTTC
CATSSPGLAGGKVYNEQFF
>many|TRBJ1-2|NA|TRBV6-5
TGTGCCAGCAGTTATCTCCGGGAGATTTATGGCTACACCTTC
CASSYLREIYGYTF
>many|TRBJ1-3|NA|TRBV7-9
TGTGCCAGCAGCCATTATATGGACGTTTTGGGAAACACCATATATTTT
CASSHYMDVLGNTIYF
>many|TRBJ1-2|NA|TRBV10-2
TGCGCCAGCAGTGGGGGGGTCGGGGGGCGATTGTATGGCTACACCTTC
CASSGGVGGRLYGYTF
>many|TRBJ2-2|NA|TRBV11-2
TGTGCCAGCAGCGAGTATGGTCCTTTCTCCCCTGGGGAGCTGTTTTTT
CASSEYGPFSPGELFF
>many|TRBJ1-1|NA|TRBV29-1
TGCAGCGTTGAGGAGCCCAGGGGCACTGAAGCTTTCTTT
CSVEEPRGTEAFF
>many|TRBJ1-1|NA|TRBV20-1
TGCAGTGCTTCGAGTGGGGATTGGGACACTGAAGCTTTCTTT
CSASSGDWDTEAFF
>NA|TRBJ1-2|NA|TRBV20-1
TGCAGTGCCCAGGTGGACCCCGACTATGGCTACACCTTC
CSAQVDPDYGYTF
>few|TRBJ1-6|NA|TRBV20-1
TGCAGTGCTAGGGCCCAAGGGTCACCCCTCCACTTT
CSARAQGSPLHF
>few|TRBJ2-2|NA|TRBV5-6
TGTGCCAGCAGCCCCCTGGACACTACCACCGGGGAGCTGTTTTTT
CASSPLDTTTGELFF
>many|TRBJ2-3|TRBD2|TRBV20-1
TGCAGTGCTACTAGCGGGGGGGCTGGCACAGATACGCAGTATTTT
CSATSGGAGTDTQYF
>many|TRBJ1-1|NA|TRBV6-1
TGTGCCAGCAGTGACAGGAAAAGACGTACTGAAGCTTTCTTT
CASSDRKRRTEAFF
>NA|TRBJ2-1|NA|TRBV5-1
TGCGCCAGCTCGGACCACAATGAGCAGTTCTTC
CASSDHNEQFF
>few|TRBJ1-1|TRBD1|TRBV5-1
TGCGCCAGCAGCCCAGACAGGGGCAGTATTGAAGCTTTCTTT
CASSPDRGSIEAFF
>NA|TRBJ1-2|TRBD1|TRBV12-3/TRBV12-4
TGTGCCAGCAGTTTTAGGGGAAAGGGGGCAGGCGGCTACACCTTC
CASSFRGKGAGGYTF
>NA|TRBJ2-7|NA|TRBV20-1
TGCAGTGCGGAACCCTCCGGGCCCCGAGCCGAGCAGTACTTC
CSAEPSGPRAEQYF
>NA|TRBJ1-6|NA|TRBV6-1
TGTGCCAGCACGGGACCGCGCTCCTATAATTCACCCCTCAACTTT
CASTGPRSYNSPLNF
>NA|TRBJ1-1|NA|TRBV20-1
TGCAGTGCTAGTGAAGGGAGTTGGAACACTGAAGCTTTCTTT
CSASEGSWNTEAFF
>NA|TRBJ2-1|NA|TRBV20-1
TGCAGTGCGCCAGAGGCAGGAGGATTTAACAATGAGCAGTTCTTC
CSAPEAGGFNNEQFF
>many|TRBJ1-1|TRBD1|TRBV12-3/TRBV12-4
TGTGCCAGCAGTTTAGCGGGAGGGACAGGGAAGGCTTTCTTT
CASSLAGGTGKAFF
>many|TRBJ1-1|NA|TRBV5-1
TGCGCCAGCAGCTTTGGGCCAGGGGACACTGAAGCTTTCTTT
CASSFGPGDTEAFF
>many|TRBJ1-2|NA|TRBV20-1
TGCAGTGCCCCGGACAACTATGGCTACACCTTC
CSAPDNYGYTF
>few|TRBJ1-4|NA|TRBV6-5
TGTGCCAGCAGTTACTCAGGGGCCAGCGATGAAAAACTGTTTTTT
CASSYSGASDEKLFF
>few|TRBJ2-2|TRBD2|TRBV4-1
TGCGCCAGCAGCCTTCGTCCCCCGGGACTAGCGGCGAACACCGGGGAGCTGTTTTTT
CASSLRPPGLAANTGELFF
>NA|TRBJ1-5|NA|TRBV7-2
TGTGCCAGCAGCTTATTCCAGGGAGGAAATCAGCCCCAGCATTTT
CASSLFQGGNQPQHF
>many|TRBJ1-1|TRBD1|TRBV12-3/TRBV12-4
TGTGCCAGCAGTTCCGACAGGGGTTACACTGAAGCTTTCTTT
CASSSDRGYTEAFF
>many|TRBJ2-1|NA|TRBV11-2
TGTGCCAGCAGCTCTTCGAAGGACCGAGAGGGGTACGATGAGCAGTTCTTC
CASSSSKDREGYDEQFF
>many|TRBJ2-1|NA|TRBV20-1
TGCAGTGCTAGAGATCACAGGAGGGACAATGAGCAGTTCTTC
CSARDHRRDNEQFF
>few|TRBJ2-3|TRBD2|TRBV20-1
TGCAGTGCCCACGACGGGGGGATTACGCAGTATTTT
CSAHDGGITQYF
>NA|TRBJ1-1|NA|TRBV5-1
TGCGCCAGCAGCTTAGAATCCGGACTTGAAGCTTTCTTT
CASSLESGLEAFF
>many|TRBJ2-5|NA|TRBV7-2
TGTGCCAGCAGCTTAGAACAGACAAGAGGGACCCAGTACTTC
CASSLEQTRGTQYF
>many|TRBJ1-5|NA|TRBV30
TGTGCCTGGAGTGTACAACAAAATCAGCCCCAGCATTTT
CAWSVQQNQPQHF
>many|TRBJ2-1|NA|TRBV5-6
TGTGCCAGCAGCTTGGCTGCCCAAGAGGAGTTCTTC
CASSLAAQEEFF
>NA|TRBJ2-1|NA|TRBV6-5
TGTGCCAGCACCTTCAGGGTGGGCTTCAATGAGCAGTTCTTC
CASTFRVGFNEQFF
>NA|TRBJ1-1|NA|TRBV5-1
TGCGCCAGCAGCTTGGAGGGGAACGGAGATGAAGCTTTCTTT
CASSLEGNGDEAFF
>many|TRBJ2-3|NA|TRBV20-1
TGCAGTGCTAGAGACAGGGTCACTAGCACAGATACGCAGTATTTT
CSARDRVTSTDTQYF
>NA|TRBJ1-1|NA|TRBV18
TGTGCCAGCTCGCGTGACAGTGGCACTGAAGCTTTCTTT
CASSRDSGTEAFF
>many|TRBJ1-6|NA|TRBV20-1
TGCAGTGCTAGAGTGGGCAGTAATTCACCCCTCCACTTT
CSARVGSNSPLHF
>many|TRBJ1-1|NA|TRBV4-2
TGTGCCAGCAGCCAAGCGGACGGACAGAACACTGAAGCTTTCTTT
CASSQADGQNTEAFF
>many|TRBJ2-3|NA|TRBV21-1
TGTGCCAGCAGCAAACAGGGACTAGCCCCACATACGCAGTATTTT
CASSKQGLAPHTQYF
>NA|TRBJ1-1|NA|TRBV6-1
TGTGCCAGCGGAGGGGGGCGCGGCCGCGCTGAAGCTTTCTTT
CASGGGRGRAEAFF